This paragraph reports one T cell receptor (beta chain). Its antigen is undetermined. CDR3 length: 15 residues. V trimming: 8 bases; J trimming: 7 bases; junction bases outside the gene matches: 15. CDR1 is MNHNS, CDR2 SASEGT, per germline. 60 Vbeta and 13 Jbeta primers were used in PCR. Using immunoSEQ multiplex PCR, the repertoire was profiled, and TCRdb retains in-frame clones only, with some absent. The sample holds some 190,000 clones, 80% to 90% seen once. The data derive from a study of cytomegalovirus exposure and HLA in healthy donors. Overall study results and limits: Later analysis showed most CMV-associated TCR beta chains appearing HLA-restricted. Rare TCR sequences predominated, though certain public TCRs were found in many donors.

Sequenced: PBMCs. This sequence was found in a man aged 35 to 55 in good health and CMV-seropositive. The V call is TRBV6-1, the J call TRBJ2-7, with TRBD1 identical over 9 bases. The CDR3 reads CASLPTRQGVGEQYF. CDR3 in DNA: TGTGCCAGCTTACCCACAAGACAGGGGGTGGGAGAGCAGTACTTC.